The rows below give T cell receptor beta chains drawn from one sample of a study of blood T cell repertoires in COVID-19. Repertoires were generated with immunoSEQ multiplex PCR, while TCRdb's copy carries only in-frame clones and drops some. The sample lists around 370,000 clones, 87% occurring once. The sequenced material came from peripheral blood. The receptors were gathered from a woman aged 50 to 60 with COVID-19, enrolled during active disease. The CDR3 runs from the conserved cysteine through the conserved F or W. The D gene is left open where the match is weak. Part of the rows lack a size; the others show once, few, many or a class for expanded clones.

>-|TRBJ2-3|TRBV2|TRBD2
CARSGIPQYF
TGTGCCAGGAGCGGGATTCCGCAGTATTTT
>-|TRBJ2-7|TRBV9|TRBD2
CASSVDASGRAFEQYF
TGTGCCAGCAGCGTAGATGCGAGCGGGAGGGCTTTCGAGCAGTACTTC
>-|TRBJ2-3|TRBV20-1|-
CSAQLSDTQYF
TGCAGTGCTCAGTTATCAGATACGCAGTATTTT
>-|TRBJ2-1|TRBV7-3|TRBD2
CASSLGGRGNEQFF
TGTGCCAGCAGCTTAGGCGGGAGGGGGAATGAGCAGTTCTTC
>-|TRBJ1-1|TRBV5-4|-
CASSLGAGNTEAFF
TGTGCCAGCAGCTTGGGGGCAGGGAACACTGAAGCTTTCTTT
>-|TRBJ1-1|TRBV29-1|-
CSVGAGGVSEAFF
TGCAGCGTTGGAGCCGGGGGGGTAAGTGAAGCTTTCTTT
>-|TRBJ1-1|TRBV7-9|-
CASSLAQGSEAFF
TGTGCCAGCAGCTTAGCGCAGGGCAGCGAAGCTTTCTTT
>-|TRBJ1-2|TRBV4-1|-
CASSQGRVKRGHGYTF
TGCGCCAGCAGCCAAGGACGAGTCAAGCGGGGCCATGGCTACACCTTC
>-|TRBJ2-7|TRBV6-5|TRBD2
CASSYGYGRAHEQYF
TGTGCCAGCAGTTACGGTTACGGGAGGGCTCACGAGCAGTACTTC
>-|TRBJ2-2|TRBV7-7|-
CASSLSQGRELFF
TGTGCTAGCAGCTTATCCCAGGGGAGGGAGCTGTTTTTT
>-|TRBJ1-4|TRBV5-6|TRBD1
CASSSGTGREKLFF
TGTGCCAGCAGCTCGGGGACAGGGAGGGAAAAACTGTTTTTT
>-|TRBJ2-7|TRBV4-1|-
CASSQGKGAYEQYF
TGCGCCAGCAGCCAAGGAAAGGGGGCCTACGAGCAGTACTTC
>once|TRBJ1-1|TRBV30|-
CAWGGHGGWSEAFF
TGTGCCTGGGGCGGACATGGGGGCTGGAGTGAAGCTTTCTTT
>-|TRBJ1-1|TRBV27|-
CASSFADRQSEAFF
TGTGCCAGCAGTTTCGCAGACCGACAGTCAGAAGCTTTCTTT
>few|TRBJ2-5|TRBV5-6|-
CASSLRGTSYQETQYF
TGTGCCAGCAGCTTGAGGGGGACATCGTACCAAGAGACCCAGTACTTC
>-|TRBJ2-3|TRBV29-1|TRBD2
CSFRSGRTADTQYF
TGCAGCTTTCGTAGCGGGAGGACCGCAGATACGCAGTATTTT
>-|TRBJ1-5|TRBV24-1|-
CATSGQPGQSHSNQPQHF
TGTGCCACCAGTGGCCAACCGGGACAATCGCATAGCAATCAGCCCCAGCATTTT
>once|TRBJ1-5|TRBV19|TRBD1
CASSHPGQVIRNQPQHF
TGTGCCAGTAGTCATCCGGGACAGGTTATCAGGAATCAGCCCCAGCATTTT
>-|TRBJ2-7|TRBV11-3|-
CASSLEQRSYEQYF
TGTGCCAGCAGCTTAGAACAGCGGTCCTACGAGCAGTACTTC
>-|TRBJ1-6|TRBV11-2|TRBD1
CASSFGGQLNSPLHF
TGTGCCAGCAGCTTTGGGGGACAGTTGAATTCACCCCTCCACTTT
>-|TRBJ1-6|TRBV30|TRBD1
CAWTRQGGFYNSPLHF
TGTGCCTGGACCCGACAGGGAGGTTTCTATAATTCACCCCTCCACTTT
>-|TRBJ2-4|TRBV12-3/TRBV12-4|-
CASSFGVGNIQYF
TGTGCCAGCAGTTTCGGGGTTGGGAACATTCAGTACTTC
>-|TRBJ1-1|TRBV6-2/TRBV6-3|TRBD1
CASSWTGEAFF
TGTGCCAGCAGTTGGACAGGGGAAGCTTTCTTT
>-|TRBJ2-1|TRBV18|TRBD1
CASSPPMTGDSDEQFF
TGTGCCAGCTCACCACCTATGACAGGGGATTCCGATGAGCAGTTCTTC
>-|TRBJ2-7|TRBV5-6|-
CASSRTTYSYEQYF
TGTGCCAGCAGCCGTACCACTTACTCCTACGAGCAGTACTTC
>-|TRBJ2-6|TRBV7-3|-
CASSLWTANSGANVLTF
TGTGCCAGCAGCCTCTGGACAGCAAACTCTGGGGCCAACGTCCTGACTTTC
>once|TRBJ2-6|TRBV9|-
CASSVRHRSGANVLTF
TGTGCCAGCAGCGTTCGACATCGTTCAGGGGCCAACGTCCTGACTTTC
>-|TRBJ1-4|TRBV14|-
CASSQGNEGGEKLFF
TGTGCCAGCAGCCAAGGGAACGAGGGAGGAGAAAAACTGTTTTTT
>once|TRBJ2-1|TRBV4-1|-
CASSQYRTPPSHEQFF
TGCGCCAGCAGCCAGTATAGGACTCCTCCCTCCCATGAGCAGTTCTTC
>-|TRBJ2-5|TRBV24-1|-
CATSDPPPETQYF
TGTGCCACCAGTGATCCTCCCCCGGAGACCCAGTACTTC
>-|TRBJ2-7|TRBV6-5|TRBD2
CASSLPLAGGYEQYF
TGTGCCAGCAGTCTACCCCTAGCGGGAGGGTACGAGCAGTACTTC
>-|TRBJ2-1|TRBV5-8|TRBD2
CASISSSGRNEQFF
TGTGCCAGCATCTCGTCTAGCGGGAGAAATGAGCAGTTCTTC
>-|TRBJ2-5|TRBV3-1/TRBV3-2|-
CASSSNGTPETQYF
TGTGCCAGCAGCTCGAACGGGACTCCAGAGACCCAGTACTTC
>once|TRBJ2-1|TRBV6-1|TRBD2
CASSASWTSGNKGNEQFF
TGTGCCAGCAGTGCTTCCTGGACTAGCGGAAATAAGGGGAATGAGCAGTTCTTC
>-|TRBJ1-1|TRBV9|-
CASSVTDGEAFF
TGTGCCAGCAGCGTGACTGACGGTGAAGCTTTCTTT
>-|TRBJ1-5|TRBV18|TRBD1
CASSMGQVNQPQHF
TGTGCCAGCTCAATGGGACAGGTCAATCAGCCCCAGCATTTT
>-|TRBJ1-1|TRBV6-5|-
CASSSPSGTNTEAFF
TGTGCCAGCAGTTCCCCGTCAGGAACTAACACTGAAGCTTTCTTT
>-|TRBJ1-2|TRBV18|-
CASSPPAGYGYTF
TGTGCCAGCTCACCCCCCGCCGGCTATGGCTACACCTTC
>-|TRBJ1-2|TRBV27|TRBD1
CASSLRATGNYGYTF
TGTGCCAGCAGTTTACGTGCGACAGGGAACTATGGCTACACCTTC
>-|TRBJ2-1|TRBV9|TRBD2
CASSVERGLNLEQFF
TGTGCCAGCAGCGTAGAGCGGGGACTCAACCTTGAGCAGTTCTTC
>few|TRBJ2-1|TRBV30|TRBD2
CAWGSGSHYNEQFF
TGTGCCTGGGGTAGCGGGAGTCATTACAATGAGCAGTTCTTC
>-|TRBJ1-4|TRBV19|-
CASSVSRDRGLGKLFF
TGTGCCAGTAGTGTATCCCGGGATCGTGGGTTGGGAAAACTGTTTTTT
>few|TRBJ2-1|TRBV7-9|TRBD2
CASSLAGGASGTGEQFF
TGTGCCAGCAGCTTAGCCGGAGGGGCTAGCGGGACGGGGGAGCAGTTCTTC
>-|TRBJ1-1|TRBV2|-
CASSVKHTEAFF
TGTGCCAGCAGTGTCAAGCACACTGAAGCTTTCTTT
>-|TRBJ2-5|TRBV4-2|TRBD1
CASSLRQGAPEETQYF
TGTGCCAGCAGCCTGCGACAGGGGGCTCCGGAAGAGACCCAGTACTTC